A single sample gave rise to the 31 T cell receptor beta chains below, sequenced in a study of T-cell memory formation after mild COVID-19. Using its own MiXCR run on the 5' RACE reads, TCRdb lists one record per CDR3 protein. The data hold some 150,000 distinct CDR3 sequences, with about 19% observed a single time. Source material: PBMCs or a T cell subset sorted from them (not recorded which). These receptors originate from an adult woman who had mild COVID-19 (a few samples of this study predate the infection). Cell type and time point are not known.

This clonotype was recorded at least ten times. This chain links TRBV7-3 with TRBJ2-3; D possibly matches TRBD1 or TRBD2 (5 bases each). The ends were cut back, 5 bases at V and 1 base at J, with 13 bases in the middle. Looked up from germline, CDR1 is SGHTA and CDR2 is FQGTGA. This CDR3 is 15 amino acids long. In nucleotides, the CDR3 is TGTGCCAGCAGCCACCGGGGCGGCCGCACAGATACGCAGTATTTT. Translated: CASSHRGGRTDTQYF.

V and J are TRBV20-1 and TRBJ2-3; 9 bases fit TRBD2. The CDR3 sequence is 15 residues long. The ends lost 6 bases at V and 4 bases at J; junction bases unmatched: 11. From germline, CDR1 is DFQATT and CDR2 SNEGSKA (reference sequence). The CDR3 DNA reads TGCAGTGCGCCCACCGGGCGGGAGGGAGCAGATACGCAGTATTTT. It codes for CSAPTGREGADTQYF.

This clonotype was seen a handful of times. V and J are TRBV7-2 and TRBJ2-1; 8 bases align to TRBD2. This CDR3 comprises 16 residues. The ends lost 5 bases at V and 8 bases at J; junction bases unmatched: 14. Germline V CDR1 and CDR2: SGHTA, FQGNSA. The CDR3 nucleotides read TGTGCCAGCAGCCCTCCGGGACTAGGAAGGGTGGATGAGCAGTTCTTC. Its protein product is CASSPPGLGRVDEQFF. The complete variable domain, with remaining parts taken from reference TRBV7-2 and TRBJ2-1, reads GAGVSQSPSNKVTEKGKDVELRCDPISGHTALYWYRQSLGQGLEFLIYFQGNSAPDKSGLPSDRFSAERTGGSVSTLTIQRTQQEDSAVYLCASSPPGLGRVDEQFFGPGTRLTVL.

This clonotype was recorded at least ten times. V usage is TRBV7-2 and J usage is TRBJ2-3, with 7 bases that match TRBD2. This CDR3 contains 15 residues. Germline V CDR1 and CDR2: SGHTA, FQGNSA. The junction had 7 bases not matched to a gene; V was cut back by 4 bases and J by 3 bases. The CDR3 DNA follows: TGTGCCAGCAGCTGGGTGGGGGAGGGAACAGATACGCAGTATTTT. This gives the protein CASSWVGEGTDTQYF.

The chain employs TRBV18 and TRBJ2-2; D is perhaps TRBD2 (6 bases). This CDR3 is built from 15 residues. Trimming stripped 2 bases from V and 1 base from J, with 8 bases between. Germline assignment: CDR1 KGHSH and CDR2 LQKENI. This CDR3 is CASSPAGRNTGELFF. CDR3 sequence (DNA): TGTGCCAGCTCACCAGCGGGAAGGAACACCGGGGAGCTGTTTTTT.

This clonotype was counted only a few times. The DNA of the CDR3 is TGTGCCACCCGACAGCAAATGAACACTGAAGCTTTCTTT. Protein: CATRQQMNTEAFF. This sequence joins TRBV27 and TRBJ1-1, with D perhaps TRBD1 (5 bases). V lost 10 bases and J 0 bases, leaving 12 bases between the germline ends. The CDR3 runs 13 residues. Germline V gene lookup returns CDR1 MNHEY and CDR2 SMNVEV (reference sequence).

This clonotype occurred a few times. The chain combines TRBV7-3 with TRBJ2-5; D may be TRBD2 (6 bases). V was trimmed by 3 bases and J by 5 bases, leaving 13 bases between them. This CDR3 spans 14 amino acids. Germline values: CDR1 SGHTA, CDR2 FQGTGA. The chain's CDR3 is CASSFSSGGETQYF. The CDR3 DNA is TGTGCCAGCAGCTTCTCCTCAGGAGGGGAGACCCAGTACTTC.

CDR3 bases: TGTGCCAGCAGCTTAGGGTCGGGATTGGGGGAGACCCAGTACTTC. Its translation: CASSLGSGLGETQYF. The rearrangement links TRBV7-8 to TRBJ2-5, with D perhaps matching TRBD2 (5 bases). Germline V gene lookup returns CDR1 SGHVS and CDR2 FQNEAQ. V lost 1 base, J lost 5 bases, and 14 bases lay in between. CDR3 length: 15 amino acids.

The chain uses TRBV19 and TRBJ1-4; D gene ambiguous. CDR1 LNHDA and CDR2 SQIVND come from the germline V gene (reference sequence). CDR3 length: 13 amino acids. The V end was cut by 3 bases, the J end by 2 bases, with 4 bases between. The CDR3 region has the DNA TGTGCCAGTAGTATTGAGACTAATGAAAAACTGTTTTTT. As protein: CASSIETNEKLFF.

This clonotype turned up a few times. The chain uses TRBV7-3 and TRBJ2-1; TRBD2 agrees at 12 bases. This CDR3 contains 16 residues. V was clipped by 1 base and J by 5 bases; unmatched bases: 3. Germline loops: CDR1 SGHTA, CDR2 FQGTGA. The CDR3 region is CASSLMRLAGDNEQFF. As DNA, the CDR3 is TGTGCCAGCAGCTTAATGCGACTAGCGGGAGACAATGAGCAGTTCTTC.

This clonotype was seen only a few times. This chain connects TRBV5-1 to TRBJ2-3; weak D call: TRBD1 (5 bases). This CDR3 region has 14 residues. Trimming removed 2 bases at V and 2 bases at J, with 9 bases between. Looked up from germline, CDR1 is SGHRS and CDR2 is YFSETQ. CDR3 nucleotide sequence: TGCGCCAGCAGCTTACAGGCACCCACAGATACGCAGTATTTT. Protein product: CASSLQAPTDTQYF. Using reference TRBV5-1 and TRBJ2-3 for the parts outside the CDR3, the full variable domain is KAGVTQTPRYLIKTRGQQVTLSCSPISGHRSVSWYQQTPGQGLQFLFEYFSETQRNKGNFPGRFSGRQFSNSRSEMNVSTLELGDSALYLCASSLQAPTDTQYFGPGTRLTVL.

The rearrangement uses TRBV20-1 and TRBJ2-1; the D is unclear. This CDR3 has 14 residues. Germline V gene lookup returns CDR1 DFQATT and CDR2 SNEGSKA (reference sequence). Trimming took 3 bases from V and 4 from J, leaving 13 bases between them. CDR3 bases: TGCAGTGCTAGGAGCGTAGGGCCTTACAATGAGCAGTTCTTC. Its translation is CSARSVGPYNEQFF.

The gene calls are TRBV20-1 and TRBJ2-7, with 8 bases fitting TRBD2. The CDR3 is made up of 15 amino acids. V shed 6 bases and J 6 bases; nucleotides not matched to a gene: 16. Germline CDR1 and CDR2: DFQATT and SNEGSKA (reference sequence). Here the CDR3 reads CSASLPAGVPGEQYF. CDR3 DNA sequence: TGCAGTGCGAGCCTCCCAGCGGGGGTACCTGGCGAGCAGTACTTC.

V gene TRBV28 combines with J gene TRBJ2-1; D could derive from TRBD1 or TRBD2 (5 bases each). Trimming left V 5 bases short and J 9 bases short, with 20 bases between. The CDR3 length is 15 residues. In germline, CDR1 is MDHEN, CDR2 SYDVKM. The CDR3 bases are TGTGCCAGCAGTCCCGGGACGGCAAGTGGTGCTGAGCAGTTCTTC. Translating gives CASSPGTASGAEQFF. Together with reference TRBV28 and TRBJ2-1, the CDR3 gives the full variable domain: DVKVTQSSRYLVKRTGEKVFLECVQDMDHENMFWYRQDPGLGLRLIYFSYDVKMKEKGDIPEGYSVSREKKERFSLILESASTNQTSMYLCASSPGTASGAEQFFGPGTRLTVL.

This chain joins TRBV15 and TRBJ2-4, with TRBD1 identical over 10 bases. Trimming took 2 bases from V and 0 from J; bases not matched to a gene: 1. The CDR3 is made up of 16 amino acids. Per the germline V gene, CDR1 is LNHNV and CDR2 is YYDKDF (reference sequence). The CDR3 protein is CATSRWDRGAKNIQYF. DNA of the CDR3: TGTGCCACCAGCAGATGGGACAGGGGAGCCAAAAACATTCAGTACTTC. Combining the CDR3 with reference TRBV15 and TRBJ2-4 gives the whole variable domain DAMVIQNPRYQVTQFGKPVTLSCSQTLNHNVMYWYQQKSSQAPKLLFHYYDKDFNNEADTPDNFQSRRPNTSFCFLDIRSPGLGDTAMYLCATSRWDRGAKNIQYFGAGTRLSVL.

This clonotype was observed a handful of times. The chain recombines TRBV6-2 or TRBV6-3 with TRBJ2-3; D possibly corresponds to TRBD2 (6 bases). The CDR3 covers 13 residues. Germline CDR1 and CDR2: MNHEY and SVGEGT. V dropped 8 bases and J dropped 3 bases, with 12 bases sitting between them. In DNA form, the CDR3 reads TGTGCCAGCGGACTACTACTAACAGATACGCAGTATTTT. It yields the protein CASGLLLTDTQYF.

In this sample, this clonotype turned up many times. The rearrangement links TRBV20-1 to TRBJ2-1; 13 nucleotides agree with TRBD2. The germline CDR1 and CDR2 sequences are DFQATT and SNEGSKA (reference sequence). The ends lost 6 bases at V and 4 bases at J; junction bases unmatched: 15. The CDR3 runs 18 residues. The chain's CDR3 is CSATTSGRKGGKYNEQFF. In DNA form, the CDR3 reads TGCAGTGCCACGACTAGCGGGAGGAAAGGGGGCAAATACAATGAGCAGTTCTTC.

This clonotype was detected only a few times. The rearrangement joins TRBV5-6 to TRBJ1-2, with 9 bases fitting TRBD1. Germline V gene lookup returns CDR1 SGHDT and CDR2 YYEEEE. The CDR3 length is 15 residues. With 4 bases clipped from V and 7 bases from J, the junction kept 11 bases outside the gene matches. The CDR3 bases are TGTGCCAGCAGCCCGGGGACAGGGTTAGGGTTTGGCTACACCTTC. Protein: CASSPGTGLGFGYTF.

The table lists this clonotype with a few counts. The chain uses TRBV6-5 and TRBJ1-6, with 9 positions matching TRBD1. This CDR3 contains 18 residues. The germline V gene encodes CDR1 MNHEY and CDR2 SVGAGI. V was pared by 2 bases and J by 10 bases, with 15 bases of the junction left unmatched. As DNA, the CDR3 is TGTGCCAGCAGTTACCCACGCAATACAGGGGGCGTAGGGTCACCCCTCCACTTT. It specifies CASSYPRNTGGVGSPLHF.

In this sample, this clonotype turned up a few times. This sequence joins TRBV4-3 and TRBJ2-3; D unclear. The germline gives CDR1 LGHNA, CDR2 YSLEER. Deletions cut 1 base from V and 1 base from J, with 3 bases between. The CDR3 runs 13 residues. The CDR3 protein is CASSQVGTDTQYF. CDR3 DNA sequence: TGCGCCAGCAGCCAAGTGGGCACAGATACGCAGTATTTT.

The gene calls are TRBV29-1 and TRBJ2-3; D gene uncertain. The CDR3 sequence is 12 residues long. V was cut by 7 bases and J by 1 base, with 9 bases left in between. Germline V gene sequence: CDR1 SQVTM, CDR2 ANQGSEA. CDR3 DNA: TGCAGCGCTACACGGGGCACAGATACGCAGTATTTT. Its protein is CSATRGTDTQYF.

The chain has TRBV12-3 or TRBV12-4 and TRBJ2-7; 8 bases line up with TRBD2. This CDR3 spans 16 amino acids. Germline trimming cut 7 bases from V and 4 bases from J; bases unmatched to any gene: 15. The CDR3 DNA reads as TGTGCCAGCACCCACCTCGGGAGGGGGAGGGAGTACGAGCAGTACTTC. Protein product: CASTHLGRGREYEQYF.

The V call is TRBV6-5, the J call TRBJ1-4; the D gene is possibly TRBD1 (6 bases). Trimming took off 6 bases at V and 7 bases at J, with 18 bases between the two ends. Germline lookup yields CDR1 MNHEY and CDR2 SVGAGI. CDR3 length: 15 residues. The CDR3 DNA follows: TGTGCCAGCAGCCCGACGGTCCTGGGGGCTGAAAAACTGTTTTTT. Its protein is CASSPTVLGAEKLFF.

There are many counts of this clonotype. The rearrangement uses TRBV5-6 and TRBJ2-2, with D possibly TRBD1 on 5 matching bases. The germline CDR1 and CDR2 sequences are SGHDT and YYEEEE. The germline V and J ends were trimmed by 4 bases and 0 bases, with 10 bases remaining between them. This CDR3 contains 15 residues. CDR3 in DNA: TGTGCCAGCAGCATAGGACATTCGAACACCGGGGAGCTGTTTTTT. This gives the protein CASSIGHSNTGELFF.

This clonotype was seen a handful of times. The chain uses TRBV4-2 and TRBJ1-1; D is unresolved. The CDR3 has 16 amino acids. With 0 bases removed from V and 0 bases from J, the gap between germline ends came to 11 bases. Germline CDR1 reads LGHNA; CDR2 reads YNFKEQ. The CDR3 DNA follows: TGTGCCAGCAGCCAAGATAATACGAATTTGAACACTGAAGCTTTCTTT. This gives the protein CASSQDNTNLNTEAFF.

The rearrangement joins TRBV5-1 to TRBJ2-1; D is possibly TRBD2 (5 bases). The ends were cut back, 4 bases at V and 10 bases at J, with 15 bases in the middle. Looked up from germline, CDR1 is SGHRS and CDR2 is YFSETQ. The CDR3 is 13 residues long. The CDR3 DNA is TGCGCCAGCAGCGTTACTAGTCCCCAAGAGCAGTTCTTC. Translating gives CASSVTSPQEQFF.

This clonotype was recorded at least ten times. V is TRBV7-9 and J is TRBJ2-7; weak D call: TRBD1 (6 bases). The CDR3 consists of 14 residues. CDR1 is SEHNR and CDR2 is FQNEAQ in the germline V gene (reference sequence). V was clipped by 4 bases and J by 5 bases, with 15 bases between them. The CDR3 DNA reads TGTGCCAGCAGCTGGGGGCAGGGAAGCCACGAGCAGTACTTC. It specifies CASSWGQGSHEQYF.

This clonotype has ten or more counts. The CDR3 here is CASSLDRTYEQYF. In DNA, the CDR3 is TGTGCCAGCAGTTTAGACAGGACCTACGAGCAGTACTTC. The chain links TRBV12-3 or TRBV12-4 to TRBJ2-7; D perhaps matches TRBD1 (5 bases). The CDR3 consists of 13 residues. Trimming left V 1 base short and J 2 bases short, with 6 bases between.

The V gene is TRBV7-9, the J gene TRBJ2-6, with 8 bases fitting TRBD1. V gave up 3 bases and J gave up 3 bases; unmatched junction bases: 1. Germline V gene data show CDR1 as SEHNR and CDR2 as FQNEAQ (reference sequence). The CDR3 consists of 15 residues. This chain's CDR3 is CASSFGQGGANVLTF. CDR3 DNA: TGTGCCAGCAGCTTCGGACAGGGTGGGGCCAACGTCCTGACTTTC. Supplemented by reference TRBV7-9 and TRBJ2-6, the full variable domain reads DTGVSQNPRHKITKRGQNVTFRCDPISEHNRLYWYRQTLGQGPEFLTYFQNEAQLEKSRLLSDRFSAERPKGSFSTLEIQRTEQGDSAMYLCASSFGQGGANVLTFGAGSRLTVL.

V is TRBV27 and J is TRBJ2-7, with 7 positions matching TRBD1. V trimming: 3 bases; J trimming: 0 bases; junction bases outside the gene matches: 11. The CDR3 has 17 amino acids. Looked up from germline, CDR1 is MNHEY and CDR2 is SMNVEV (reference sequence). CDR3: CASSFRTGVSLSYEQYF. As DNA, the CDR3 is TGTGCCAGCAGTTTTCGGACAGGCGTATCCCTCTCCTACGAGCAGTACTTC.

The chain links TRBV3-1 to TRBJ2-5, with a tentative D call TRBD2 (5 bases). The germline V and J ends were trimmed by 0 bases and 6 bases, with 14 bases remaining between them. Germline CDR1 and CDR2: LGHDT and YNNKEL (reference sequence). CDR3 length: 15 amino acids. The CDR3 spells CASSQDLTGMKTQYF. The CDR3 nucleotides are TGTGCCAGCAGCCAAGATTTGACCGGGATGAAGACCCAGTACTTC.